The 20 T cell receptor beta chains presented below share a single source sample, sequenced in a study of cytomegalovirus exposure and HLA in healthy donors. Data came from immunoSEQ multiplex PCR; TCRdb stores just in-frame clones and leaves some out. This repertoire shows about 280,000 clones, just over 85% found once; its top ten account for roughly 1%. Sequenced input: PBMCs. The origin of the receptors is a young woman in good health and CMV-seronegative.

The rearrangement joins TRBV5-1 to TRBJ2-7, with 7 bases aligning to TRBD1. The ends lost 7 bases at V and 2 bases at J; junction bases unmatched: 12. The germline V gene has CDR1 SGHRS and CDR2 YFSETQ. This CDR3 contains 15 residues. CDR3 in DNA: TGCGCCAGCGCCTCGACAGGGTCCCCTACCTACGAGCAGTACTTC. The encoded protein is CASASTGSPTYEQYF.

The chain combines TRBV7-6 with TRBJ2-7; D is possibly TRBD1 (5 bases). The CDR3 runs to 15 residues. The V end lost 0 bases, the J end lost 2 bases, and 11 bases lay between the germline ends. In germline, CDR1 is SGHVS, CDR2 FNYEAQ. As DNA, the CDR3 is TGTGCCAGCAGCTTAGCCCCAGGGTACGCCTACGAGCAGTACTTC. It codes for CASSLAPGYAYEQYF.

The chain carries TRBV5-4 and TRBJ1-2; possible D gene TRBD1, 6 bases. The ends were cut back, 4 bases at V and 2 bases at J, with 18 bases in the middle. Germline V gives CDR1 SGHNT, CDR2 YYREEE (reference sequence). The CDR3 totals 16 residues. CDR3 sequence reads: CASSPHREGSNYGYTF. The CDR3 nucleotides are TGTGCCAGCAGCCCGCACAGGGAAGGGTCCAACTATGGCTACACCTTC.

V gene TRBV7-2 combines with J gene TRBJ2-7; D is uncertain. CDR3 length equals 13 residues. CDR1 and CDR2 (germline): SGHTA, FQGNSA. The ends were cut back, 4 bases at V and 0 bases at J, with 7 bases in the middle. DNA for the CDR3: TGTGCCAGCAGCTACGGTAGCTCCTACGAGCAGTACTTC. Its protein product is CASSYGSSYEQYF.

CDR3 nucleotides: TGCGCCAGCAGCCTTCCCGGTCGGGGGGAGGGTGGCGAGCAGTACTTC. This translates into CASSLPGRGEGGEQYF. This rearrangement joins TRBV4-1 to TRBJ2-7, with 7 positions matching TRBD2. Per germline, CDR1 MGHRA and CDR2 YSYEKL. This CDR3 comprises 16 residues. Germline trimming cut 4 bases from V and 6 bases from J; bases unmatched to any gene: 15.

DNA for the CDR3: TGCGCCAGCAGCCTCGGGCGGGAAAATGAAAAACTGTTTTTT. Its translation: CASSLGRENEKLFF. The chain uses TRBV5-1 and TRBJ1-4; D is unclear. Deletions cut 4 bases from V and 5 bases from J, with 12 bases between. Germline V gene data show CDR1 as SGHRS and CDR2 as YFSETQ. This CDR3 is built from 14 residues.

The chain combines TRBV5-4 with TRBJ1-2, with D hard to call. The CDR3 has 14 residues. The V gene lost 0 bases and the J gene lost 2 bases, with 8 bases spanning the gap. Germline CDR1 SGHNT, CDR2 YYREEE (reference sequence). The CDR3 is CASSLVETNYGYTF. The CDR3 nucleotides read TGTGCCAGCAGCTTGGTGGAGACCAACTATGGCTACACCTTC.

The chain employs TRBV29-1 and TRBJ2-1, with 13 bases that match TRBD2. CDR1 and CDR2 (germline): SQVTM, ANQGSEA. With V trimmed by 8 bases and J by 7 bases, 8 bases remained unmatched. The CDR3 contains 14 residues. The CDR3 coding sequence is TGCAGCACGAGTGGGACTAGCGGGGCAAATGAGCAGTTCTTC. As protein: CSTSGTSGANEQFF.

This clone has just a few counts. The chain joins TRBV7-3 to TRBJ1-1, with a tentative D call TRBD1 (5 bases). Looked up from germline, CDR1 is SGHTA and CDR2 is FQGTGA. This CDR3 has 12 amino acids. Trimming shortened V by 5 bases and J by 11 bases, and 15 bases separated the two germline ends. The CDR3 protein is CASSNSTGRAFF. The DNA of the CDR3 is TGTGCCAGCAGCAACTCTACAGGACGGGCTTTCTTT.

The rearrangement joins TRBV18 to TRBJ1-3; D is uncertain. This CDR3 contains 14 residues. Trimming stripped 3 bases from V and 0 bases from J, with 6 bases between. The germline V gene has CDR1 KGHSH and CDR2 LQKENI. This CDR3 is CASSPTPSGNTIYF. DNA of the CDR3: TGTGCCAGCTCACCTACACCCTCTGGAAACACCATATATTTT.

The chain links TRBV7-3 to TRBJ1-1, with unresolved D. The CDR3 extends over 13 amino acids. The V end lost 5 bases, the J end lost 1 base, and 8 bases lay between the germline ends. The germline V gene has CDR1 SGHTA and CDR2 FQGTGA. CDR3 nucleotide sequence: TGTGCCAGCAGCCTCGCGAGGAACACTGAAGCTTTCTTT. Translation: CASSLARNTEAFF.

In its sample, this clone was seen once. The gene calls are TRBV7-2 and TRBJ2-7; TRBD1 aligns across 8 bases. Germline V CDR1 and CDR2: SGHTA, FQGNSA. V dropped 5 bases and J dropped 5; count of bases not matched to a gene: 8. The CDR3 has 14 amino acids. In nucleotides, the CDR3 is TGTGCCAGCAGCAAAGGACAGGGCGTCAACGAGCAGTACTTC. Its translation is CASSKGQGVNEQYF.

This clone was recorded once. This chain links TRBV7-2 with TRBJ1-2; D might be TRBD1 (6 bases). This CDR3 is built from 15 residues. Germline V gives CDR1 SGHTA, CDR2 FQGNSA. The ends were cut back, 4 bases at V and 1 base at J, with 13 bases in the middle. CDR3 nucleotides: TGTGCCAGCAGCTACACTCGACAGGTTAACTATGGCTACACCTTC. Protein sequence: CASSYTRQVNYGYTF.

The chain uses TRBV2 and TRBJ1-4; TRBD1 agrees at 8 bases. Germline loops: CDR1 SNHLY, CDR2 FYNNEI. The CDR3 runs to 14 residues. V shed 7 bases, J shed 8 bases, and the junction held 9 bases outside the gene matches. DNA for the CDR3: TGTGCCAGCACCGAGGACAGGGTTCTCGAAAAACTGTTTTTT. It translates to CASTEDRVLEKLFF.

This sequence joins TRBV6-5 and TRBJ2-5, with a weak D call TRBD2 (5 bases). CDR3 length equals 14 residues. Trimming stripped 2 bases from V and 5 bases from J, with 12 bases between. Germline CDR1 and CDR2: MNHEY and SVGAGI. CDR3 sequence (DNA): TGTGCCAGCAGTTACGAGGGTCGGGATGAGACCCAGTACTTC. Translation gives CASSYEGRDETQYF.

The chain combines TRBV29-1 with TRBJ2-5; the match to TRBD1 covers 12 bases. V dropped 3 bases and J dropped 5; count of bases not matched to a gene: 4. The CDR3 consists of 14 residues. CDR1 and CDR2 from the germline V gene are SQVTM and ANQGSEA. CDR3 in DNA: TGCAGCGTTGAGGGACAGGGGGCTGGTGAGACCCAGTACTTC. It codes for CSVEGQGAGETQYF.

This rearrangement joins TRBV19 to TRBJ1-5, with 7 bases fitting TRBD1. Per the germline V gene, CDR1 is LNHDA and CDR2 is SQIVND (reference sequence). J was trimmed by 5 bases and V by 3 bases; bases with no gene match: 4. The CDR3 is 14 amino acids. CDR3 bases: TGTGCCAGTAGTATGCGACAGGGCGATCAGCCCCAGCATTTT. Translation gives CASSMRQGDQPQHF.

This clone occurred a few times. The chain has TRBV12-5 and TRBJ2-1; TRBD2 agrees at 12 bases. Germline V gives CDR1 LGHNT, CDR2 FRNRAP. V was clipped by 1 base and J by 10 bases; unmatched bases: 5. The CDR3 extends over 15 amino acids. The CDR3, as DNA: TGTGCTAGTGGTTTGGGGACTAGCGGGGCTGCGGAGCAGTTCTTC. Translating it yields CASGLGTSGAAEQFF.

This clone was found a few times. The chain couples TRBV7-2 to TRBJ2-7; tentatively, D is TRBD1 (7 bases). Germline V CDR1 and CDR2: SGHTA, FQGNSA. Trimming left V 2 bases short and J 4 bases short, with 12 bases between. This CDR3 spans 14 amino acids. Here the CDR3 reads CASSLSGGTYEQYF. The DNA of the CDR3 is TGTGCCAGCAGCTTATCAGGGGGGACTTACGAGCAGTACTTC.

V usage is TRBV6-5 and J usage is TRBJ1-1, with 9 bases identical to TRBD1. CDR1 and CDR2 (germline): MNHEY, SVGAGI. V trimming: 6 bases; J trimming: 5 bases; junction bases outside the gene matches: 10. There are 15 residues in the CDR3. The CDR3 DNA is TGTGCCAGCAGGTTCACGGGACAGGGAAAGACTGAAGCTTTCTTT. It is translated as CASRFTGQGKTEAFF.